A single sample is the source of the 23 T cell receptor beta chains below, sequenced in a study of shared clonotypes between healthy human individuals. Only in-frame clones appear in the TCRdb table, and some are missing; sequencing was by immunoSEQ multiplex PCR. This sample has about 2.5 million clones, with around 93% found just once. The specimen was naive CD4+ T cells from PBMCs. Subset described: CD45RA+ positively selected. The receptor source for this set is a man between 18 and 29 years old in good health. Some clones in this sample may be carry-over from other donors' samples.

The V call is TRBV30, the J call TRBJ2-3; TRBD1 aligns across 7 bases. Trimming cost V 5 bases and J 2 bases; bases outside gene matches: 4. Germline CDR1 is GTSNPN and CDR2 is SVGIG (reference sequence). The CDR3 is 13 amino acids. The DNA of the CDR3 is TGTGCCTGGGGAGGACAGGCCACAGATACGCAGTATTTT. It specifies CAWGGQATDTQYF.

The V and J genes are TRBV5-1 and TRBJ1-1; the D gene is possibly TRBD1 (5 bases). The CDR3 has 15 residues. Germline V CDR1 and CDR2: SGHRS, YFSETQ. Between the trimmed V and J ends, which lost 0 bases and 6 bases, there was a span of 15 bases. The CDR3 coding sequence is TGCGCCAGCAGCTTGGAGGCCTTGGGGCACTCTGAAGCTTTCTTT. Protein product: CASSLEALGHSEAFF.

The rearrangement uses TRBV6-5 and TRBJ2-7; possible D gene TRBD2, 5 bases. V was trimmed by 10 bases and J by 7 bases, leaving 14 bases between them. CDR3 length: 11 residues. The germline gives CDR1 MNHEY, CDR2 SVGAGI. CDR3 in amino acids: CAIRTRAEQYF. DNA of the CDR3: TGTGCCATCAGAACGAGGGCTGAGCAGTACTTC.

This chain links TRBV18 with TRBJ2-1; D may be TRBD1 (6 bases). The CDR3 consists of 15 residues. The germline CDR1 and CDR2 sequences are KGHSH and LQKENI. Deletions cut 3 bases from V and 1 base from J, with 10 bases between. CDR3 sequence: CASSPGQTSYNEQFF. For the CDR3, the DNA is TGTGCCAGCTCACCCGGACAGACTTCCTACAATGAGCAGTTCTTC. Looking up the rest from reference TRBV18 and TRBJ2-1 gives the full variable domain: NAGVMQNPRHLVRRRGQEARLRCSPMKGHSHVYWYRQLPEEGLKFMVYLQKENIIDESGMPKERFSAEFPKEGPSILRIQQVVRGDSAAYFCASSPGQTSYNEQFFGPGTRLTVL.

This chain links TRBV2 with TRBJ2-1; 10 nucleotides line up with TRBD2. This CDR3 region has 12 residues. The V segment lost 6 bases and the J segment 15 bases; nucleotides outside the gene matches: 8. CDR1 is SNHLY, CDR2 FYNNEI, per germline. DNA of the CDR3: TGTGCCAGCAGGCTTCTAGCGGGAGTCCCGTTCTTC. Translation gives CASRLLAGVPFF.

V is TRBV7-9 and J is TRBJ2-7; D gene uncertain. In germline, CDR1 is SEHNR, CDR2 FQNEAQ (reference sequence). This CDR3 has 11 residues. The V end lost 5 bases, the J end lost 7 bases, and 9 bases lay between the germline ends. CDR3 DNA: TGTGCCAGCAGCGAGGAGACGGAGCAGTACTTC. It specifies CASSEETEQYF.

This clone is a singleton in its sample. The chain links TRBV5-4 to TRBJ2-3; 12 nucleotides line up with TRBD2. Trimming took 4 bases from V and 5 from J; bases not matched to a gene: 17. The CDR3 is 19 residues long. Germline V gene sequence: CDR1 SGHNT, CDR2 YYREEE (reference sequence). The CDR3 DNA reads as TGTGCCAGCAGCGGAAAATGGGCTAGCGGGAGGGCCGGGGGAGATACGCAGTATTTT. As protein: CASSGKWASGRAGGDTQYF.

This chain links TRBV5-8 with TRBJ2-3; the match to TRBD1 covers 7 bases. Germline V lookup: CDR1 SGHTS, CDR2 YDEGEE. The CDR3 covers 15 residues. Losses at the gene ends were 6 bases for V and 0 bases for J; bases not matched to a gene: 7. CDR3 DNA sequence: TGTGCCAGCACCCGGCCCAGGGGGAGCACAGATACGCAGTATTTT. Translated, it gives CASTRPRGSTDTQYF.

The table lists this clone with a count of one. This chain joins TRBV7-2 and TRBJ1-5; maybe TRBD1 (5 bases). CDR1 is SGHTA and CDR2 is FQGNSA in the germline V gene. The CDR3 is 13 residues long. V was pared by 5 bases and J by 5 bases, with 10 bases between. CDR3 region: CASSRKGDQPQHF. As DNA, the CDR3 is TGTGCCAGCAGCCGAAAAGGGGATCAGCCCCAGCATTTT. The full variable domain, its missing parts supplied by reference TRBV7-2 and TRBJ1-5, is GAGVSQSPSNKVTEKGKDVELRCDPISGHTALYWYRQSLGQGLEFLIYFQGNSAPDKSGLPSDRFSAERTGGSVSTLTIQRTQQEDSAVYLCASSRKGDQPQHFGDGTRLSIL.

V and J are TRBV28 and TRBJ2-7, with D perhaps matching TRBD2 (6 bases). The length of the CDR3 is 14 residues. CDR1 is MDHEN, CDR2 SYDVKM, per germline. V was clipped by 7 bases and J by 2 bases, with 15 bases between them. This chain's CDR3 is CASNDGGRTYEQYF. For the CDR3, the DNA is TGTGCCAGCAACGACGGGGGTCGGACCTACGAGCAGTACTTC.

V gene TRBV5-1 combines with J gene TRBJ2-3; D perhaps matches TRBD2 (6 bases). CDR3 length: 14 amino acids. Trimming removed 5 bases from V and 0 bases from J, with 10 bases in between. Germline V gives CDR1 SGHRS, CDR2 YFSETQ. CDR3: CASSAGLSTDTQYF. The DNA for the CDR3 is TGCGCCAGCAGTGCGGGATTAAGCACAGATACGCAGTATTTT.

The chain combines TRBV6-1 with TRBJ2-3, with TRBD2 as a possible D gene (6 bases). Trimming removed 8 bases from V and 2 bases from J, with 14 bases in between. The length of the CDR3 is 14 residues. The V gene's germline CDR1 is MNHNS and CDR2 SASEGT. The CDR3 bases are TGTGCCAGCTTTGGGGGAGGATTCACAGATACGCAGTATTTT. Translated, it gives CASFGGGFTDTQYF.

This clone was seen just once. This chain links TRBV18 with TRBJ1-2; D remains unclear. Trimming took 2 bases from V and 6 from J, leaving 13 bases between them. The CDR3 runs to 14 residues. The germline gives CDR1 KGHSH, CDR2 LQKENI. CDR3 nucleotides: TGTGCCAGCTCACCATATCCCGGCTCGGATGGCTACACCTTC. The encoded protein is CASSPYPGSDGYTF. The whole variable domain, remainder taken from reference TRBV18 and TRBJ1-2, is NAGVMQNPRHLVRRRGQEARLRCSPMKGHSHVYWYRQLPEEGLKFMVYLQKENIIDESGMPKERFSAEFPKEGPSILRIQQVVRGDSAAYFCASSPYPGSDGYTFGSGTRLTVV.

The DNA of the CDR3 is TGTGCCAGCAGCTTGGGTGGGCTAGCCGGGGAGCTGTTTTTT. It specifies CASSLGGLAGELFF. This sequence joins TRBV5-5 and TRBJ2-2; D not certain. Trimming took 0 bases from V and 6 from J, leaving 9 bases between them. Germline V CDR1 and CDR2: SGHKS, YYEKEE (reference sequence). The CDR3 is 14 residues long.

V usage is TRBV18 and J usage is TRBJ2-1; no clear D gene. The germline V gene encodes CDR1 KGHSH and CDR2 LQKENI. The CDR3 totals 14 residues. V lost 3 bases, J lost 4 bases, and 10 bases lay in between. The CDR3 DNA is TGTGCCAGCTCACCCTCCGTCACATACAATGAGCAGTTCTTC. It codes for CASSPSVTYNEQFF.

The table lists this clone with a few counts. J is TRBJ2-6 and V is TRBV2; weak D call: TRBD1 (6 bases). Germline V CDR1 and CDR2: SNHLY, FYNNEI. Trimming shortened V by 8 bases and J by 4 bases, and 12 bases separated the two germline ends. The length of the CDR3 is 14 residues. CDR3: CASPGASGANVLTF. CDR3 nucleotide sequence: TGTGCCAGCCCAGGGGCGTCCGGGGCCAACGTCCTGACTTTC.

Comments on this clone: The sample contains more than one DNA sequence encoding this CDR3. The CDR3 here is CASSLGQGATGELFF. The CDR3 DNA reads as TGCGCCAGCAGCTTAGGACAGGGTGCCACCGGGGAGCTGTTTTTT. V is TRBV5-1 and J is TRBJ2-2; 8 bases agree with TRBD1. With V trimmed by 2 bases and J by 4 bases, 4 bases remained unmatched. CDR3 length equals 15 residues. The germline V gene encodes CDR1 SGHRS and CDR2 YFSETQ.

This clone appeared a single time. The genes are TRBV5-4 and TRBJ1-4; tentative D call: TRBD1 (5 bases). In germline, CDR1 is SGHNT, CDR2 YYREEE (reference sequence). Trimming took off 0 bases at V and 3 bases at J, with 6 bases between the two ends. The CDR3 is 14 residues long. The DNA for the CDR3 is TGTGCCAGCAGCTTGGGGGGCGCTAATGAAAAACTGTTTTTT. Amino acids: CASSLGGANEKLFF.

The chain employs TRBV30 and TRBJ2-7, with D tentatively TRBD2 (6 bases). Trimming pared 5 bases from V and 8 bases from J, leaving 13 bases between. Germline V lookup: CDR1 GTSNPN, CDR2 SVGIG (reference sequence). This CDR3 is 11 amino acids long. The CDR3 loop reads CAWGAGGKQYF. DNA for the CDR3: TGTGCCTGGGGGGCCGGAGGGAAGCAGTACTTC.

The rearrangement joins TRBV5-1 to TRBJ2-7, with 9 bases that match TRBD2. Trimming at V came to 2 bases and at J to 5 bases, leaving 17 bases not matched to a gene. Germline V CDR1 and CDR2: SGHRS, YFSETQ. The CDR3 runs 18 residues. CDR3 amino acids: CASSFLRSAGGEWDEQYF. The CDR3 bases are TGCGCCAGCAGCTTTCTCCGCTCAGCGGGAGGCGAGTGGGACGAGCAGTACTTC.

The chain carries TRBV9 and TRBJ2-2; 8 bases fit TRBD2. The CDR3 is made up of 15 amino acids. With 0 bases clipped from V and 6 bases from J, the junction kept 4 bases outside the gene matches. Germline V gene data show CDR1 as SGDLS and CDR2 as YYNGEE. CDR3 loop: CASSVGASGPGELFF. In nucleotides, the CDR3 is TGTGCCAGCAGCGTAGGGGCTAGCGGGCCCGGGGAGCTGTTTTTT.

This chain uses TRBV9 with TRBJ2-7, with 9 bases matching TRBD1. Trimming at V came to 4 bases and at J to 6 bases, leaving 11 bases not matched to a gene. Germline CDR1 reads SGDLS; CDR2 reads YYNGEE. This CDR3 is 15 amino acids long. The CDR3 region is CASSSTGGVPGEQYF. CDR3 bases: TGTGCCAGCAGCTCCACAGGGGGCGTCCCTGGCGAGCAGTACTTC. Supplemented by reference TRBV9 and TRBJ2-7, the full variable domain reads DSGVTQTPKHLITATGQRVTLRCSPRSGDLSVYWYQQSLDQGLQFLIQYYNGEERAKGNILERFSAQQFPDLHSELNLSSLELGDSALYFCASSSTGGVPGEQYFGPGTRLTVT.

V is TRBV5-1 and J is TRBJ1-1; no clear D gene. The CDR3 loop spans 14 amino acids. Trimming left V 1 base short and J 5 bases short, with 12 bases between. Germline loops: CDR1 SGHRS, CDR2 YFSETQ. The CDR3 DNA reads as TGCGCCAGCAGCTTGCGGCCCAGCTTTACTGAAGCTTTCTTT. Protein product: CASSLRPSFTEAFF.